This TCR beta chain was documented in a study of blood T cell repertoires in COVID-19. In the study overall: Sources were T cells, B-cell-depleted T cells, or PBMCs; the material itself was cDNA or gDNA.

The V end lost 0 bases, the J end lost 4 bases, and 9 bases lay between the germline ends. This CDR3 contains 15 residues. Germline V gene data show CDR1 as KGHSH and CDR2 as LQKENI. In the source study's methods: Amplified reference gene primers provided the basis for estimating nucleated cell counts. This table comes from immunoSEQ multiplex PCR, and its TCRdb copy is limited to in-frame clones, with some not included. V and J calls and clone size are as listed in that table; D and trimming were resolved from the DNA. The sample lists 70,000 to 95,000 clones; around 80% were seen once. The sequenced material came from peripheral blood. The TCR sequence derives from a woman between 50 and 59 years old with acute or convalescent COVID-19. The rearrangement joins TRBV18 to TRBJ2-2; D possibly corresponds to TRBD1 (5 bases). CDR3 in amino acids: CASSPPRGSTGELFF. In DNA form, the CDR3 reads TGTGCCAGCTCACCACCAAGGGGATCCACCGGGGAGCTGTTTTTT.